A selection of T cell receptor beta chains follows, all from one sample in a study of blood T cell repertoires in COVID-19. Method: immunoSEQ multiplex PCR; TCRdb's copy keeps in-frame clones and lacks some. This table has 130,000 or so clones, roughly 80% appearing once. Sequencing was carried out using peripheral blood. The receptors were sampled from a man aged 55 to 70 with acute or convalescent COVID-19. CDR3s include the opening cysteine and the closing phenylalanine or tryptophan. A D gene is named only where the DNA matches it firmly. Clone size is shown for a subset of rows, as once, few, many or a class of expanded clone.

D gene: TRBD2
V gene: TRBV6-4
clone size: -
J gene: TRBJ2-2
CDR3 DNA: TGTGCCACCAGCAGGACCCCCATGGGACTAGCGGGAGCCGGGGAGCTGTTTTTT
CDR3 protein: CATSRTPMGLAGAGELFF

D gene: -
V gene: TRBV7-3
clone size: -
J gene: TRBJ2-2
CDR3 DNA: TGTGCCAGCAGCTTAAGTCGGTCCGGGGAGCTGTTTTTT
CDR3 protein: CASSLSRSGELFF

D gene: -
V gene: TRBV11-2
clone size: -
J gene: TRBJ1-1
CDR3 DNA: TGTGCCAGTACTGTTCTGTGGAACACTGAAGCTTTCTTT
CDR3 protein: CASTVLWNTEAFF

D gene: TRBD2
V gene: TRBV18
clone size: -
J gene: TRBJ2-3
CDR3 DNA: TGTGCCAGCTCCAATTCGGGACTAGCAGCAGATACGCAGTATTTT
CDR3 protein: CASSNSGLAADTQYF

D gene: TRBD1
V gene: TRBV3-1/TRBV3-2
clone size: -
J gene: TRBJ1-1
CDR3 DNA: TGTGCCAGCAGCCACCTAGGACAGGGGGAAGCTTTCTTT
CDR3 protein: CASSHLGQGEAFF

D gene: -
V gene: TRBV27
clone size: -
J gene: TRBJ2-7
CDR3 DNA: TGTGCCAGCAGATTATACCGGGCTCAGGGCGACGAGCAGTACTTC
CDR3 protein: CASRLYRAQGDEQYF

D gene: TRBD2
V gene: TRBV5-4
clone size: -
J gene: TRBJ2-1
CDR3 DNA: TGTGCCAGCAGCTGGGGACTAGCGGGAGTTAATGAGCAGTTCTTC
CDR3 protein: CASSWGLAGVNEQFF

D gene: -
V gene: TRBV4-1
clone size: -
J gene: TRBJ1-1
CDR3 DNA: TGCGCCAGCAGCCAAGTCGCTGTCAGGGTCGGCACTGAAGCTTTCTTT
CDR3 protein: CASSQVAVRVGTEAFF

D gene: -
V gene: TRBV10-3
clone size: -
J gene: TRBJ1-5
CDR3 DNA: TGTGCCATCAGTGACCCCACGGGGGGAAAGGATGGCAATCAGCCCCAGCATTTT
CDR3 protein: CAISDPTGGKDGNQPQHF

D gene: -
V gene: TRBV3-1/TRBV3-2
clone size: -
J gene: TRBJ1-4
CDR3 DNA: TGTGCCAGCAGCCAAGCCTCAGGAGAAAAACTGTTTTTT
CDR3 protein: CASSQASGEKLFF

D gene: -
V gene: TRBV10-3
clone size: -
J gene: TRBJ1-5
CDR3 DNA: TGTGCCATCAGGACTGACAGTTCTCAGCCCCAGCATTTT
CDR3 protein: CAIRTDSSQPQHF

D gene: TRBD1
V gene: TRBV4-2
clone size: -
J gene: TRBJ1-3
CDR3 DNA: TGTGCCAGCAGCCCAAGGGGGACAGGCCGCTCTGGAAACACCATATATTTT
CDR3 protein: CASSPRGTGRSGNTIYF

D gene: TRBD1
V gene: TRBV5-6
clone size: -
J gene: TRBJ2-7
CDR3 DNA: TGTGCCAGCAGGCCGGGACAGGAGCCTTACGAGCAGTACTTC
CDR3 protein: CASRPGQEPYEQYF

D gene: TRBD2
V gene: TRBV6-5
clone size: -
J gene: TRBJ2-5
CDR3 DNA: TGTGCCAGCAGACTAGCGGGGGGGCAAGAGACCCAGTACTTC
CDR3 protein: CASRLAGGQETQYF

D gene: -
V gene: TRBV12-3/TRBV12-4
clone size: -
J gene: TRBJ2-1
CDR3 DNA: TGTGCCAGCAGTCCAAACAGGGACAATGAGCAGTTCTTC
CDR3 protein: CASSPNRDNEQFF

D gene: TRBD2
V gene: TRBV11-2
clone size: -
J gene: TRBJ2-7
CDR3 DNA: TGTGCCAGCGGCACTAGCGGGAGCTCCTACGAGCAGTACTTC
CDR3 protein: CASGTSGSSYEQYF

D gene: -
V gene: TRBV4-1
clone size: few
J gene: TRBJ2-2
CDR3 DNA: TGCGCCAGCAGCCGCGGGGAGATCACCGGGGAGCTGTTTTTT
CDR3 protein: CASSRGEITGELFF

D gene: -
V gene: TRBV3-1/TRBV3-2
clone size: -
J gene: TRBJ2-3
CDR3 DNA: TGTGCCAGCAGCCAAAGGGGGTTGGGAGATACGCAGTATTTT
CDR3 protein: CASSQRGLGDTQYF

D gene: TRBD2
V gene: TRBV7-3
clone size: -
J gene: TRBJ2-1
CDR3 DNA: TGTGCCAGCAGCCGGCTAGCGGGGGGGCCCGAATGGTTCTTC
CDR3 protein: CASSRLAGGPEWFF

D gene: -
V gene: TRBV30
clone size: -
J gene: TRBJ1-4
CDR3 DNA: TGTGCCTGGAGTATAGAGATGGCTAATGAAAAACTGTTTTTT
CDR3 protein: CAWSIEMANEKLFF

D gene: -
V gene: TRBV5-4
clone size: -
J gene: TRBJ2-1
CDR3 DNA: TGTGCCAGCAGCCCCCCGGGGAGCTCCTACAATGAGCAGTTCTTC
CDR3 protein: CASSPPGSSYNEQFF

D gene: -
V gene: TRBV30
clone size: -
J gene: TRBJ1-2
CDR3 DNA: TGTGCCTGGACGGGGAAACTTGGCTACACCTTC
CDR3 protein: CAWTGKLGYTF

D gene: TRBD1
V gene: TRBV10-3
clone size: -
J gene: TRBJ1-2
CDR3 DNA: TGTGCCATCAGTAGGGAACAGGGGAAAGGCACCTTC
CDR3 protein: CAISREQGKGTF

D gene: -
V gene: TRBV7-9
clone size: -
J gene: TRBJ1-1
CDR3 DNA: TGTGCCAGCAGCCGCCTGGGAAGGGGTACTGAAGCTTTCTTT
CDR3 protein: CASSRLGRGTEAFF

D gene: TRBD1
V gene: TRBV30
clone size: -
J gene: TRBJ1-1
CDR3 DNA: TGTGCCTGGAGGGACAGGGGAATCGCTGAAGCTTTCTTT
CDR3 protein: CAWRDRGIAEAFF

D gene: TRBD2
V gene: TRBV15
clone size: few
J gene: TRBJ2-1
CDR3 DNA: TGTGCCACCAGCAGAGAGTCTAGCGGGAGGGCCTACAATGAGCAGTTCTTC
CDR3 protein: CATSRESSGRAYNEQFF

D gene: TRBD1
V gene: TRBV11-2
clone size: -
J gene: TRBJ2-2
CDR3 DNA: TGTGCCAGCAGCTTAAGGGGACAGGTTTACGGGGAGCTGTTTTTT
CDR3 protein: CASSLRGQVYGELFF

D gene: -
V gene: TRBV18
clone size: -
J gene: TRBJ1-1
CDR3 DNA: TGTGCCAGCTCACCACCGACAGGATTCACTGAAGCTTTCTTT
CDR3 protein: CASSPPTGFTEAFF

D gene: -
V gene: TRBV15
clone size: -
J gene: TRBJ2-7
CDR3 DNA: TGTGCCACCAGCAGAGAGGGCAAGAATCCCTACGAGCAGTACTTC
CDR3 protein: CATSREGKNPYEQYF

D gene: -
V gene: TRBV29-1
clone size: -
J gene: TRBJ2-7
CDR3 DNA: TGCAGCGTTCGGGACATAGACTCCTACGAGCAGTACTTC
CDR3 protein: CSVRDIDSYEQYF

D gene: TRBD1
V gene: TRBV6-6
clone size: -
J gene: TRBJ1-2
CDR3 DNA: TGTGCCAGCAGGATCCCCGGGACAGGGATGTCTGGCTACACCTTC
CDR3 protein: CASRIPGTGMSGYTF

D gene: -
V gene: TRBV27
clone size: -
J gene: TRBJ1-2
CDR3 DNA: TGTGCCAGCAGTTCCGACCGCCTCCAGGGCCATGGCTACACCTTC
CDR3 protein: CASSSDRLQGHGYTF

D gene: TRBD1
V gene: TRBV6-4
clone size: -
J gene: TRBJ2-1
CDR3 DNA: TGTGCCAGCAGTGACGCGCAGGGGGCAGGGGTCAATGAGCAGTTCTTC
CDR3 protein: CASSDAQGAGVNEQFF

D gene: -
V gene: TRBV5-1
clone size: few
J gene: TRBJ2-5
CDR3 DNA: TGCGCCAGCAGCCCGACGGGTGAGACCCAGTACTTC
CDR3 protein: CASSPTGETQYF

D gene: -
V gene: TRBV7-3
clone size: -
J gene: TRBJ1-1
CDR3 DNA: TGTGCCAGCCAACTAAATACAGGGATGAACACTGAAGCTTTCTTT
CDR3 protein: CASQLNTGMNTEAFF

D gene: -
V gene: TRBV7-9
clone size: -
J gene: TRBJ2-1
CDR3 DNA: TGTGCCAGCAGCCCCACACTAACCTACAATGAGCAGTTCTTC
CDR3 protein: CASSPTLTYNEQFF

D gene: -
V gene: TRBV30
clone size: once
J gene: TRBJ1-2
CDR3 DNA: TGTGCCTGGAGTTTGACAGGAGTCGAGGGCTACACCTTC
CDR3 protein: CAWSLTGVEGYTF

D gene: -
V gene: TRBV5-6
clone size: -
J gene: TRBJ2-7
CDR3 DNA: TGTGCCAGCAGCTTGGCCGGCGTATCAGCGGCCGAGCAGTACTTC
CDR3 protein: CASSLAGVSAAEQYF

D gene: -
V gene: TRBV19
clone size: -
J gene: TRBJ2-5
CDR3 DNA: TGTGCCAGTAGTATACAACAGGGAGAGACCCAGTACTTC
CDR3 protein: CASSIQQGETQYF

D gene: TRBD2
V gene: TRBV18
clone size: -
J gene: TRBJ2-3
CDR3 DNA: TGTGCCAGCTCACCGGGACTAGCGGGAACTAGCACAGATACGCAGTATTTT
CDR3 protein: CASSPGLAGTSTDTQYF